The 17 T cell receptor beta chains below were found in one sample sequenced in a study of T cell responses to AZD1222 COVID-19 vaccine. Repertoires were generated with immunoSEQ multiplex PCR, while TCRdb's copy carries only in-frame clones and drops some. Here the sample spans over 150,000 clones, 80% to 95% being singletons. Sequenced material: peripheral blood, taken 28 days after the second AZD1222 dose. Every receptor here comes from an adult who received the AZD1222 COVID-19 vaccine.

This chain uses TRBV6-2 or TRBV6-3 with TRBJ2-1; no firm D call. This CDR3 has 15 amino acids. V was clipped by 5 bases and J by 8 bases, with 19 bases between them. CDR1 MNHEY and CDR2 SVGEGT come from the germline V gene. The CDR3 DNA reads as TGTGCCAGCAGTCGCCTGGCTGCTCAGTACCATGAGCAGTTCTTC. It specifies CASSRLAAQYHEQFF.

A single count supports this clone. In the same sample, other DNA sequences code for this CDR3. The gene calls are TRBV7-3 and TRBJ2-5; TRBD2 might be the D (6 bases). Looked up from germline, CDR1 is SGHTA and CDR2 is FQGTGA. The CDR3 has 13 amino acids. Between the trimmed V and J ends, which lost 3 bases and 2 bases, there was a span of 7 bases. CDR3 amino acids: CASSFSGQETQYF. For the CDR3, the DNA is TGTGCCAGCAGCTTTAGCGGTCAAGAGACCCAGTACTTC.

This chain joins TRBV6-6 and TRBJ2-2, with TRBD1 as a possible D gene (5 bases). Trimming cost V 5 bases and J 4 bases, with 11 bases left between them. CDR1 MNHNY and CDR2 SVGAGI come from the germline V gene (reference sequence). There are 14 residues in the CDR3. The CDR3: CASSRTFSTGELFF. The DNA for the CDR3 is TGTGCCAGCAGTCGGACATTTAGCACCGGGGAGCTGTTTTTT.

The CDR3 loop reads CASIRDFFSTDTQYF. In DNA form, the CDR3 reads TGTGCCAGCATCCGGGACTTCTTTAGCACAGATACGCAGTATTTT. The chain links TRBV6-5 to TRBJ2-3; possible D gene TRBD2, 6 bases. Looked up from germline, CDR1 is MNHEY and CDR2 is SVGAGI. V lost 7 bases to trimming and J lost 0 bases, with 14 bases between them. The CDR3 totals 15 residues.

The V and J genes are TRBV19 and TRBJ2-1; no clear D gene. The V end lost 5 bases, the J end lost 8 bases, and 10 bases lay between the germline ends. Per germline, CDR1 LNHDA and CDR2 SQIVND (reference sequence). This CDR3 has 12 residues. CDR3 sequence: CASSPTYYEQFF. The CDR3 nucleotides are TGTGCCAGTAGTCCCACCTATTATGAGCAGTTCTTC.

The chain joins TRBV5-4 to TRBJ2-3; 11 positions agree with TRBD2. CDR1 is SGHNT and CDR2 is YYREEE in the germline V gene (reference sequence). J was trimmed by 1 base and V by 4 bases; bases with no gene match: 5. The CDR3 length is 16 residues. As DNA, the CDR3 is TGTGCCAGCAGCCTACGGACTAGCGGGCGCACAGATACGCAGTATTTT. Translated: CASSLRTSGRTDTQYF.

The chain uses TRBV27 and TRBJ2-7; D is possibly TRBD1 (5 bases). Germline CDR1 and CDR2: MNHEY and SMNVEV (reference sequence). The CDR3 totals 15 residues. V dropped 5 bases and J dropped 0 bases, with 14 bases sitting between them. The CDR3 DNA reads as TGTGCCAGCAGTCTATATGGGGCCGCCTCCTACGAGCAGTACTTC. This gives the protein CASSLYGAASYEQYF.

The count of this clone is one. The chain has TRBV6-2 or TRBV6-3 and TRBJ1-2; D is perhaps TRBD1 (5 bases). Trimming stripped 3 bases from V and 10 bases from J, with 12 bases between. This CDR3 has 12 residues. Germline V gene lookup returns CDR1 MNHEY and CDR2 SVGEGT. CDR3 protein: CASSYPGDVYTF. DNA of the CDR3: TGTGCCAGCAGTTATCCGGGGGACGTCTACACCTTC.

The J gene is TRBJ2-7, the V gene TRBV28, with D possibly matching TRBD2 (5 bases). V dropped 4 bases and J dropped 2 bases, with 24 bases sitting between them. The V gene's germline CDR1 is MDHEN and CDR2 SYDVKM. The CDR3 is 18 residues long. DNA for the CDR3: TGTGCCAGCAGTTCCACACCCCCGGGGTGGGAACGGGCCTACGAGCAGTACTTC. Its translation: CASSSTPPGWERAYEQYF. Filled out from reference TRBV28 and TRBJ2-7, the complete variable domain reads DVKVTQSSRYLVKRTGEKVFLECVQDMDHENMFWYRQDPGLGLRLIYFSYDVKMKEKGDIPEGYSVSREKKERFSLILESASTNQTSMYLCASSSTPPGWERAYEQYFGPGTRLTVT.

J is TRBJ1-6 and V is TRBV6-5; 7 bases map to TRBD1. J lost 7 bases, V lost 6 bases, and 9 bases had no gene match. CDR3 size: 15 residues. The germline V gene has CDR1 MNHEY and CDR2 SVGAGI. Here the CDR3 DNA reads TGTGCCAGCAGGTCCGGGACAGCTGCAAATTCACCCCTCCACTTT. Translation gives CASRSGTAANSPLHF.

The V call is TRBV7-2, the J call TRBJ2-7; D could derive from TRBD1 or TRBD2 (6 bases each). The germline gives CDR1 SGHTA, CDR2 FQGNSA. Between the trimmed V and J ends, which lost 7 bases and 0 bases, there was a span of 19 bases. The CDR3 sequence is 16 residues long. Written as DNA, the CDR3 is TGTGCCAGCAACGCAAAGTCGGGGGCCTTCTCCTACGAGCAGTACTTC. The encoded protein is CASNAKSGAFSYEQYF. Supplemented by reference TRBV7-2 and TRBJ2-7, the full variable domain reads GAGVSQSPSNKVTEKGKDVELRCDPISGHTALYWYRQSLGQGLEFLIYFQGNSAPDKSGLPSDRFSAERTGGSVSTLTIQRTQQEDSAVYLCASNAKSGAFSYEQYFGPGTRLTVT.

Worth noting for this clone: Sequence at one end of the junction differs from germline and may be a read error. The J gene is TRBJ2-7, the V gene TRBV7-7, with D perhaps matching TRBD2 (6 bases). Germline V gives CDR1 SSHAT, CDR2 FNYEAQ (reference sequence). The CDR3 totals 17 residues. The CDR3 DNA reads as TGTGCTAGCAGGGAAGATCAGCCGGGAGAAAGCTCCTACGAGCAGTACTTC. Amino acids: CASREDQPGESSYEQYF.

This chain joins TRBV30 and TRBJ2-5, with D perhaps being TRBD1 or TRBD2 (5 bases each). Per germline, CDR1 GTSNPN and CDR2 SVGIG (reference sequence). The V gene lost 4 bases and the J gene lost 5 bases, with 23 bases spanning the gap. The CDR3 runs to 16 residues. The CDR3 loop reads CAWNKGTAVQKETQYF. DNA of the CDR3: TGTGCCTGGAATAAGGGGACCGCGGTCCAGAAGGAGACCCAGTACTTC.

The chain combines TRBV30 with TRBJ1-1; D remains ambiguous. The V gene's germline CDR1 is GTSNPN and CDR2 SVGIG (reference sequence). The CDR3 totals 11 residues. The V gene lost 4 bases and the J gene lost 11 bases, with 14 bases spanning the gap. Written as DNA, the CDR3 is TGTGCCTGGATGACGTTCGAGCAGGCTTTCTTT. Protein sequence: CAWMTFEQAFF.

V usage is TRBV7-9 and J usage is TRBJ2-7; 9 bases are shared with TRBD1. The CDR3 is 14 amino acids. Per the germline V gene, CDR1 is SEHNR and CDR2 is FQNEAQ (reference sequence). J was trimmed by 1 base and V by 5 bases; bases with no gene match: 3. This chain's CDR3 is CASSTGGLSYEQYF. The CDR3 coding sequence is TGTGCCAGCAGCACAGGGGGCCTGTCCTACGAGCAGTACTTC.

This clone was detected only once. This sequence joins TRBV28 and TRBJ1-1; D is ambiguous. Germline V gives CDR1 MDHEN, CDR2 SYDVKM. This CDR3 spans 15 amino acids. The germline V and J ends were trimmed by 2 bases and 0 bases, with 10 bases remaining between them. The CDR3 loop reads CASSLGGNMNTEAFF. The CDR3 region has the DNA TGTGCCAGCAGTTTAGGCGGTAACATGAACACTGAAGCTTTCTTT.

The V call is TRBV6-5, the J call TRBJ1-2; TRBD1 matches 9 bases. Trimming at V came to 5 bases and at J to 6 bases, leaving 7 bases not matched to a gene. The germline V gene encodes CDR1 MNHEY and CDR2 SVGAGI. CDR3 length: 14 residues. CDR3 sequence: CASSLRDRVNGYTF. The CDR3 DNA is TGTGCCAGCAGTCTCCGGGACAGGGTTAATGGCTACACCTTC.